The 13 T cell receptor beta chains below were found in one sample sequenced in a study of cytomegalovirus exposure and HLA in healthy donors. Libraries were prepared by immunoSEQ multiplex PCR; TCRdb keeps only in-frame clonotypes and omits some of them. Of 52,000 or so clones in the sample, 89% were seen once. The sample taken for sequencing was PBMCs. The source of these receptors is a young woman in good health and CMV-seronegative.

This clone was seen just once. J is TRBJ2-6 and V is TRBV11-2; TRBD1 matches at 7 bases. Germline V gene data show CDR1 as SGHAT and CDR2 as FQNNGV. V was clipped by 5 bases and J by 2 bases; unmatched bases: 9. The CDR3 consists of 17 residues. This CDR3 reads CASSHRTGGPGANVLTF. CDR3 in DNA: TGTGCCAGCAGCCATAGGACAGGTGGACCTGGGGCCAACGTCCTGACTTTC.

This clone was seen a handful of times. The genes are TRBV7-9 and TRBJ1-2; 7 nucleotides match TRBD1. V gave up 1 base and J gave up 8 bases; unmatched junction bases: 7. The CDR3 sequence is 14 residues long. CDR1 is SEHNR, CDR2 FQNEAQ, per germline (reference sequence). The CDR3 protein is CASSLGQGQLGYTF. CDR3 DNA sequence: TGTGCCAGCAGCTTAGGACAGGGCCAGTTGGGCTACACCTTC.

The V and J genes are TRBV18 and TRBJ1-4, with TRBD1 as a possible D gene (5 bases). V lost 6 bases and J lost 5, with 13 bases in between. Per germline, CDR1 KGHSH and CDR2 LQKENI. The length of the CDR3 is 14 residues. This CDR3 reads CASSPGSGNEKLFF. DNA of the CDR3: TGTGCCAGCTCTCCAGGGTCAGGGAATGAAAAACTGTTTTTT.

The V and J genes are TRBV2 and TRBJ1-5; D is unresolved. The CDR3 is 14 residues long. V lost 0 bases, J lost 7 bases, and 10 bases lay in between. Germline V gene data show CDR1 as SNHLY and CDR2 as FYNNEI. Written as DNA, the CDR3 is TGTGCCAGCAGTGAAGCGACTCGTGCACAGCCCCAGCATTTT. Translated: CASSEATRAQPQHF.

The chain combines TRBV30 with TRBJ1-5; D unclear. V was trimmed by 2 bases and J by 2 bases, leaving 10 bases between them. There are 14 residues in the CDR3. CDR1 is GTSNPN and CDR2 is SVGIG in the germline V gene (reference sequence). The CDR3 here is CAWSFTGGNQPQHF. The CDR3 nucleotides read TGTGCCTGGAGTTTTACGGGAGGCAATCAGCCCCAGCATTTT.

The CDR3 DNA is TGTGCCAGCAGCAAAAAGAGTGAGCCCCAGCATTTT. Translation gives CASSKKSEPQHF. The chain is built from TRBV9 and TRBJ1-5; D uncertain. The germline V gene has CDR1 SGDLS and CDR2 YYNGEE. The CDR3 is 12 amino acids. Trimming stripped 4 bases from V and 8 bases from J, with 10 bases between.

V gene TRBV28 combines with J gene TRBJ1-5; 7 bases are a match to TRBD1. The trim removed 7 bases at V and 1 base at J, leaving 4 bases unmatched. The CDR3 loop spans 14 amino acids. Looked up from germline, CDR1 is MDHEN and CDR2 is SYDVKM. This CDR3 reads CASNLGQSNQPQHF. The CDR3, as DNA: TGTGCCAGCAACCTGGGACAGAGCAATCAGCCCCAGCATTTT.

The chain employs TRBV13 and TRBJ2-7, with D tentatively TRBD1 (5 bases). This CDR3 is built from 15 residues. Trimming took 3 bases from V and 7 from J, leaving 19 bases between them. From germline, CDR1 is PRHDT and CDR2 FYEKMQ (reference sequence). For the CDR3, the DNA is TGTGCCAGCAGCTTGTTCGGTACGCCGAAGGGGGAGCAGTACTTC. It translates to CASSLFGTPKGEQYF.

This clone occurred a few times. V is TRBV21-1 and J is TRBJ2-1; TRBD1, the D gene given by the table, was not confirmed from the DNA. TRBV21-1 is given as a pseudogene. CDR3 length: 15 residues. CDR3 DNA: TGTGCCAGCAGCAAAGGGGGCCCATGGGGCAATGAGCAGTTCTTC. This sequence encodes CASSKGGPWGNEQFF.

The CDR3 region is CASSLVWREPHEQYF. The CDR3 bases are TGTGCCAGCAGCTTAGTATGGCGGGAGCCCCACGAGCAGTACTTC. The chain employs TRBV7-2 and TRBJ2-7; 7 bases fit TRBD2. Unmatched junction bases numbered 8, after V lost 1 base and J lost 5 bases. Germline CDR1 is SGHTA and CDR2 is FQGNSA. CDR3 length: 15 residues.

The CDR3, as DNA: TGTGCCAGCAGCTTACCGGGACTAGCGATCTACAATGAGCAGTTCTTC. It is translated as CASSLPGLAIYNEQFF. This chain links TRBV7-8 with TRBJ2-1; TRBD2 agrees at 10 bases. Looked up from germline, CDR1 is SGHVS and CDR2 is FQNEAQ. J gave up 3 bases and V 2 bases, and 4 bases lay outside the gene matches. The CDR3 totals 16 residues.

The gene calls are TRBV18 and TRBJ1-3; D might be TRBD1 (5 bases). The germline gives CDR1 KGHSH, CDR2 LQKENI. There are 17 residues in the CDR3. V shed 2 bases and J shed 0 bases, with 14 bases lying between them. In DNA, the CDR3 is TGTGCCAGCTCACCAGAGTGGGGCAGCTACTCTGGAAACACCATATATTTT. Translated: CASSPEWGSYSGNTIYF.

The table lists this clone with a count of one. The chain joins TRBV18 to TRBJ1-2, with 11 bases that match TRBD1. The CDR3 runs 15 residues. V lost 2 bases to trimming and J lost 4 bases; unmatched junction nucleotides: 3. Looked up from germline, CDR1 is KGHSH and CDR2 is LQKENI. The CDR3 here is CASSPNGQGAYGYTF. CDR3 in DNA: TGTGCCAGCTCACCAAATGGACAGGGGGCCTATGGCTACACCTTC.